A single sample gave rise to the 22 T cell receptor beta chains below, sequenced in a study of human T cells and chemical hapten exposure. TCRdb used MiXCR to reprocess the RACE reads, holding one entry per CDR3 protein. Among 90,000 to 120,000 distinct CDR3 sequences listed, more than 9.5% were seen once. As for time point: patch test 1, 2 weeks after DPC sensitization. Stated treatment: therapeutic diphenylcyclopropenone sensitization with weekly scalp DPC. The sample was whole blood, taken in connection with sensitization to the hapten diphenylcyclopropenone (DPC). Every receptor here comes from a woman between 40 and 50 years old with alopecia areata. Some clones in this sample may be carry-over from other donors' samples.

This clonotype came up a few times. This chain uses TRBV25-1 with TRBJ1-1; D not resolved. The germline V gene has CDR1 MGHDK and CDR2 SYGVNS. V gave up 4 bases and J gave up 5 bases, with 14 bases separating them. CDR3 size: 14 residues. The CDR3 DNA sequence: TGTGCCAGCAGTGGGGGAACGGCGCGGACTGAAGCTTTCTTT. This encodes CASSGGTARTEAFF.

This clonotype was detected only a few times. V gene TRBV28 combines with J gene TRBJ1-5; the D is unclear. V lost 7 bases, J lost 2 bases, and 12 bases lay in between. CDR1 and CDR2 (germline): MDHEN, SYDVKM. This CDR3 has 14 amino acids. The CDR3 nucleotides are TGTGCCAGCATCTCGGCAAGCCGCAATCAGCCCCAGCATTTT. It yields the protein CASISASRNQPQHF.

This clonotype was observed at least ten times. V is TRBV5-1 and J is TRBJ2-1, with 9 bases identical to TRBD1. With V trimmed by 6 bases and J by 4 bases, 5 bases remained unmatched. The V gene's germline CDR1 is SGHRS and CDR2 YFSETQ. The CDR3 extends over 14 amino acids. This CDR3 reads CASTKQGAYNEQFF. In nucleotides, the CDR3 is TGCGCCAGCACCAAACAGGGGGCGTACAATGAGCAGTTCTTC.

This clonotype was seen only a few times. The gene calls are TRBV12-3 or TRBV12-4 and TRBJ2-3; possibly TRBD1 or TRBD2 for D (5 bases each). CDR3 length: 13 residues. Trimming shortened V by 1 base and J by 14 bases, and 16 bases separated the two germline ends. The CDR3 region has the DNA TGTGCCAGCAGTTTAGGGGACCCCGGCCCAAGGTATTTT. This sequence encodes CASSLGDPGPRYF.

The sample holds a few counts of this clonotype. The chain has TRBV20-1 and TRBJ2-5, with D tentatively TRBD1 (6 bases). The germline CDR1 and CDR2 sequences are DFQATT and SNEGSKA (reference sequence). The CDR3 runs to 14 residues. Between the trimmed V and J ends, which lost 3 bases and 7 bases, there was a span of 18 bases. The CDR3 sequence: CSARWSGDLGTQYF. The CDR3 nucleotides are TGCAGTGCTAGGTGGTCAGGGGATCTCGGGACCCAGTACTTC.

There are many counts of this clonotype. This chain connects TRBV18 to TRBJ2-3; 7 bases fit TRBD2. J lost 2 bases, V lost 3 bases, and 2 bases had no gene match. This CDR3 spans 14 amino acids. Germline CDR1 reads KGHSH; CDR2 reads LQKENI. CDR3 protein: CASSPGTTTDTQYF. For the CDR3, the DNA is TGTGCCAGCTCACCGGGGACTACCACAGATACGCAGTATTTT.

J is TRBJ1-4 and V is TRBV10-2; possibly TRBD1 for D (5 bases). V was clipped by 7 bases and J by 8 bases, with 11 bases between them. The V gene's germline CDR1 is WSHSY and CDR2 SAAADI. This CDR3 region has 12 residues. The CDR3 bases are TGCGCCAGCACCTCCGACAGAGAAAAACTGTTTTTT. It yields the protein CASTSDREKLFF.

This clonotype was seen repeatedly, ten times or more. V gene TRBV29-1 combines with J gene TRBJ2-5; D remains unclear. Germline loops: CDR1 SQVTM, CDR2 ANQGSEA. Trimming pared 5 bases from V and 1 base from J, leaving 2 bases between. The CDR3 sequence is 10 residues long. The CDR3 sequence is CSVTQETQYF. CDR3 coding DNA: TGCAGCGTTACCCAAGAGACCCAGTACTTC. Combining the CDR3 with reference TRBV29-1 and TRBJ2-5 gives the whole variable domain SAVISQKPSRDICQRGTSLTIQCQVDSQVTMMFWYRQQPGQSLTLIATANQGSEATYESGFVIDKFPISRPNLTFSTLTVSNMSPEDSSIYLCSVTQETQYFGPGTRLLVL.

This clonotype came up many times. The genes are TRBV2 and TRBJ2-3; D perhaps matches TRBD2 (5 bases). The ends were cut back, 2 bases at V and 2 bases at J, with 11 bases in the middle. The CDR3 runs to 15 residues. Germline V CDR1 and CDR2: SNHLY, FYNNEI. The CDR3 here is CASSELRVYTDTQYF. Here the CDR3 DNA reads TGTGCCAGCAGTGAACTGCGGGTCTACACAGATACGCAGTATTTT. Full variable domain (outside the CDR3, taken from reference TRBV2 and TRBJ2-3): EPEVTQTPSHQVTQMGQEVILRCVPISNHLYFYWYRQILGQKVEFLVSFYNNEISEKSEIFDDQFSVERPDGSNFTLKIRSTKLEDSAMYFCASSELRVYTDTQYFGPGTRLTVL.

This clonotype occurred many times. The V and J genes are TRBV20-1 and TRBJ2-7; D possibly uses TRBD1 or TRBD2 (5 bases each). Germline loops: CDR1 DFQATT, CDR2 SNEGSKA (reference sequence). The length of the CDR3 is 13 residues. The V end was cut by 3 bases, the J end by 4 bases, with 13 bases between. The CDR3 spells CSARGTDGYEQYF. Here the CDR3 DNA reads TGCAGTGCTAGGGGGACGGACGGATACGAGCAGTACTTC.

This clonotype was observed at least ten times. The V call is TRBV19, the J call TRBJ1-2; 8 nucleotides line up with TRBD1. CDR1 is LNHDA and CDR2 is SQIVND in the germline V gene (reference sequence). The CDR3 extends over 13 amino acids. The V segment lost 6 bases and the J segment 7 bases; nucleotides outside the gene matches: 7. The CDR3 reads CASSTRTGTGYTF. CDR3 bases: TGTGCCAGTAGCACTAGGACAGGGACTGGCTACACCTTC.

The chain employs TRBV20-1 and TRBJ2-3; possibly TRBD2 for D (6 bases). Germline lookup yields CDR1 DFQATT and CDR2 SNEGSKA (reference sequence). The V gene lost 2 bases and the J gene lost 4 bases, with 19 bases spanning the gap. The CDR3 totals 16 residues. CDR3 bases: TGCAGTGCTAGATTACCGCCGGGAGTGGGAGCAGATACGCAGTATTTT. Encoded protein: CSARLPPGVGADTQYF.

The table lists this clonotype with many counts. The V call is TRBV29-1, the J call TRBJ1-4, with D perhaps matching TRBD1 (6 bases). This CDR3 comprises 15 residues. Trimming removed 4 bases at V and 2 bases at J, with 14 bases between. The germline gives CDR1 SQVTM, CDR2 ANQGSEA. CDR3 protein: CSVVGEGGTNEKLFF. The CDR3 bases are TGCAGCGTTGTAGGGGAGGGGGGGACTAATGAAAAACTGTTTTTT. Looking up the rest from reference TRBV29-1 and TRBJ1-4 gives the full variable domain: SAVISQKPSRDICQRGTSLTIQCQVDSQVTMMFWYRQQPGQSLTLIATANQGSEATYESGFVIDKFPISRPNLTFSTLTVSNMSPEDSSIYLCSVVGEGGTNEKLFFGSGTQLSVL.

This clonotype came up many times. V usage is TRBV6-5 and J usage is TRBJ2-5; TRBD1 matches 8 bases. The J segment lost 5 bases and the V segment lost 7 bases, leaving 6 bases of the junction unmatched. CDR3 length equals 13 residues. The germline V gene has CDR1 MNHEY and CDR2 SVGAGI. In nucleotides, the CDR3 is TGTGCCAGCAACTCGGGACAGGAGGAGACCCAGTACTTC. Translation: CASNSGQEETQYF.

This clonotype was picked up many times. The J gene is TRBJ1-5, the V gene TRBV12-3 or TRBV12-4; D is unresolved. Trimming took off 2 bases at V and 2 bases at J, with 7 bases between the two ends. The CDR3 length is 14 residues. DNA of the CDR3: TGTGCCAGCAGTTTAAGGTGGGGCAATCAGCCCCAGCATTTT. It specifies CASSLRWGNQPQHF.

Only a few counts were recorded for this clonotype. The chain recombines TRBV27 with TRBJ2-5, with 7 bases aligning to TRBD2. The germline V gene encodes CDR1 MNHEY and CDR2 SMNVEV (reference sequence). The J segment lost 5 bases and the V segment lost 5 bases, leaving 11 bases of the junction unmatched. This CDR3 has 15 residues. The CDR3 DNA reads as TGTGCCAGCAGTGAACGGACTAGACGTTCGGAGACCCAGTACTTC. This codes for CASSERTRRSETQYF.

This clonotype was found many times. This chain connects TRBV7-9 to TRBJ2-3; 14 bases align to TRBD2. This CDR3 comprises 16 residues. The V gene's germline CDR1 is SEHNR and CDR2 FQNEAQ (reference sequence). V was clipped by 6 bases and J by 5 bases; unmatched bases: 7. CDR3 DNA sequence: TGTGCCAGCAGACTAACGACTAGCGGGAGGGGAGATACGCAGTATTTT. It specifies CASRLTTSGRGDTQYF.

This chain joins TRBV27 and TRBJ2-2; D unclear. Germline loops: CDR1 MNHEY, CDR2 SMNVEV (reference sequence). Trimming took 2 bases from V and 3 from J, leaving 7 bases between them. The CDR3 totals 14 residues. In DNA form, the CDR3 reads TGTGCCAGCAGTTTAGGTCCGTACACCGGGGAGCTGTTTTTT. As protein: CASSLGPYTGELFF.

This clonotype appeared many times. The chain carries TRBV7-9 and TRBJ1-1; D gene unclear. CDR1 is SEHNR and CDR2 is FQNEAQ in the germline V gene (reference sequence). CDR3 length equals 13 residues. V was pared by 5 bases and J by 5 bases, with 12 bases between. The CDR3 protein is CASSNAGKTEAFF. The CDR3 DNA follows: TGTGCCAGCAGCAACGCCGGGAAGACTGAAGCTTTCTTT. The whole variable domain, filled in from reference TRBV7-9 and TRBJ1-1, reads DTGVSQNPRHKITKRGQNVTFRCDPISEHNRLYWYRQTLGQGPEFLTYFQNEAQLEKSRLLSDRFSAERPKGSFSTLEIQRTEQGDSAMYLCASSNAGKTEAFFGQGTRLTVV.

The rearrangement links TRBV28 to TRBJ2-7; D is undetermined. There are 13 residues in the CDR3. Germline CDR1 and CDR2: MDHEN and SYDVKM. Trimming cost V 8 bases and J 6 bases, with 17 bases left between them. CDR3 sequence: CASGITGVFEQYF. CDR3 in DNA: TGTGCCAGCGGGATTACGGGCGTATTCGAGCAGTACTTC.

This clonotype was counted a few times. The chain carries TRBV28 and TRBJ2-7; D tentatively reads TRBD1 or TRBD2 (5 bases each). V was trimmed by 5 bases and J by 1 base, leaving 12 bases between them. CDR1 MDHEN and CDR2 SYDVKM come from the germline V gene. The CDR3 totals 14 residues. The CDR3 loop reads CASSPMRGSYEQYF. The CDR3 nucleotides read TGTGCCAGCAGTCCAATGAGGGGATCCTACGAGCAGTACTTC.

This chain connects TRBV5-1 to TRBJ2-2; TRBD2 matches at 9 bases. J was trimmed by 6 bases and V by 0 bases; bases with no gene match: 0. Germline CDR1 SGHRS, CDR2 YFSETQ. The CDR3 loop spans 14 amino acids. In nucleotides, the CDR3 is TGCGCCAGCAGCTTGGGGACTAGCGCCGGGGAGCTGTTTTTT. Its protein is CASSLGTSAGELFF.